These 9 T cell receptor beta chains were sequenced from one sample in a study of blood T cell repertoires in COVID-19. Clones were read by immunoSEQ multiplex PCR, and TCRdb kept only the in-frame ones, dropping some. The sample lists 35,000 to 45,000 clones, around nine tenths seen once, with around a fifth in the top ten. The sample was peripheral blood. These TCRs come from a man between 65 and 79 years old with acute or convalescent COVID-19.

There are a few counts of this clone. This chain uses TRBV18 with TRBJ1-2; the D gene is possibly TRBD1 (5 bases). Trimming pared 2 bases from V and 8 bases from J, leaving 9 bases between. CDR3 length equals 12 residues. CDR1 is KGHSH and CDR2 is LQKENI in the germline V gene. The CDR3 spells CASSPGGEGYTF. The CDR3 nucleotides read TGTGCCAGCTCACCAGGAGGGGAAGGCTACACCTTC.

CDR3 sequence reads: CASTGDRWSGDTQYF. DNA for the CDR3: TGTGCCAGTACGGGGGACAGATGGTCGGGCGATACGCAGTATTTT. The chain is built from TRBV19 and TRBJ2-3; D may be TRBD1 (7 bases). Trimming removed 7 bases at V and 6 bases at J, with 20 bases between. The CDR3 has 15 residues. Looked up from germline, CDR1 is LNHDA and CDR2 is SQIVND (reference sequence).

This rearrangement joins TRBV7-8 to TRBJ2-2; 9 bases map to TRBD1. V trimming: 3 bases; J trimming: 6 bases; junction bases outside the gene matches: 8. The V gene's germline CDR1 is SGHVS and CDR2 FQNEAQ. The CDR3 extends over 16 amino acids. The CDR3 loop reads CASSFYNRDRAGELFF. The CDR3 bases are TGTGCCAGCAGCTTCTATAACCGGGACAGGGCCGGGGAGCTGTTTTTT.

The CDR3 reads CASSPAASGFTDTQYF. The DNA of the CDR3 is TGTGCCAGCTCACCAGCGGCTAGCGGATTCACAGATACGCAGTATTTT. This chain links TRBV18 with TRBJ2-3; 7 bases fit TRBD2. Germline CDR1 is KGHSH and CDR2 is LQKENI. The CDR3 is 16 amino acids. Trimming removed 2 bases from V and 2 bases from J; junction bases left unmatched: 7.

The CDR3 region has the DNA TGTGCCAGCAGCCAACGGGGTCGAGAGACCCAGTACTTC. It encodes CASSQRGRETQYF. This chain connects TRBV3-1 (or the pseudogene TRBV3-2) to TRBJ2-5, with D possibly being TRBD2 (5 bases). Trimming stripped 2 bases from V and 4 bases from J, with 8 bases between. CDR3 length: 13 residues. CDR1 and CDR2 from the germline V gene are LGHDT and YNNKEL (reference sequence).

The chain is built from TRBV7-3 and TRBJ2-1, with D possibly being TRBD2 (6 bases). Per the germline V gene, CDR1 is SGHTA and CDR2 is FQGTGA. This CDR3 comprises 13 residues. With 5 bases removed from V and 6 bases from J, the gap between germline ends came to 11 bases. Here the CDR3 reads CASSGGAGNEQFF. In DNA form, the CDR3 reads TGTGCCAGCAGCGGAGGGGCCGGCAATGAGCAGTTCTTC.

The CDR3 sequence is CASSIGTGNEQFF. CDR3 nucleotides: TGTGCCAGTAGTATAGGGACAGGGAATGAGCAGTTCTTC. The rearrangement links TRBV19 to TRBJ2-1, with 8 bases aligning to TRBD1. Unmatched junction bases numbered 0, after V lost 1 base and J lost 7 bases. This CDR3 has 13 residues. Germline V gene sequence: CDR1 LNHDA, CDR2 SQIVND (reference sequence). Combining the CDR3 with reference TRBV19 and TRBJ2-1 gives the whole variable domain DGGITQSPKYLFRKEGQNVTLSCEQNLNHDAMYWYRQDPGQGLRLIYYSQIVNDFQKGDIAEGYSVSREKKESFPLTVTSAQKNPTAFYLCASSIGTGNEQFFGPGTRLTVL.

The CDR3 nucleotides are TGTGCCAGCAGCCCCCGGTCCGGGGACACTGAAGCTTTCTTT. Translated, it gives CASSPRSGDTEAFF. This sequence joins TRBV11-3 and TRBJ1-1, with unresolved D. The CDR3 sequence is 14 residues long. The germline CDR1 and CDR2 sequences are SGHNT and YENEEA. The V end was cut by 5 bases, the J end by 3 bases, with 13 bases between.

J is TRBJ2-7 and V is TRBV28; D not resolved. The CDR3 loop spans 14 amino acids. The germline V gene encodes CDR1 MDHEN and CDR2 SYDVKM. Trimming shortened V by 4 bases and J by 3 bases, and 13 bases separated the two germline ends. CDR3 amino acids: CASSSSEMGYEQYF. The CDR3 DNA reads TGTGCCAGCAGTTCATCGGAGATGGGCTACGAGCAGTACTTC.